The TCR beta chain described here comes from a study of metastatic and nonmetastatic thyroid tumors. The CDR3 loop spans 14 amino acids. Germline values: CDR1 DFQATT, CDR2 SNEGSKA (reference sequence). V dropped 3 bases and J dropped 5; count of bases not matched to a gene: 7. Thyroid surgery took place with no prior treatment in any patient. TCRdb re-called clones from the PCR reads using MiXCR. The data hold about 93,000 clones, with 10% to 15% observed a single time. Whole-study results and caveats: It was reportedly found that TCR beta diversity was significantly higher in malignant thyroid tumors than in benign nodules, a difference seen in both blood and tumor samples.

In the case of this clone: Its target is unknown.

Sequenced sample: blood. The chain carries TRBV20-1 and TRBJ2-5; TRBD1 matches 9 bases. The sequence came from a female donor with papillary thyroid cancer or a benign thyroid nodule (not recorded which). Some clones in this sample may be carry-over from other donors' samples. CDR3: CSASGTGNVETQYF. As DNA, the CDR3 is TGCAGTGCTAGCGGGACAGGGAACGTGGAGACCCAGTACTTC.